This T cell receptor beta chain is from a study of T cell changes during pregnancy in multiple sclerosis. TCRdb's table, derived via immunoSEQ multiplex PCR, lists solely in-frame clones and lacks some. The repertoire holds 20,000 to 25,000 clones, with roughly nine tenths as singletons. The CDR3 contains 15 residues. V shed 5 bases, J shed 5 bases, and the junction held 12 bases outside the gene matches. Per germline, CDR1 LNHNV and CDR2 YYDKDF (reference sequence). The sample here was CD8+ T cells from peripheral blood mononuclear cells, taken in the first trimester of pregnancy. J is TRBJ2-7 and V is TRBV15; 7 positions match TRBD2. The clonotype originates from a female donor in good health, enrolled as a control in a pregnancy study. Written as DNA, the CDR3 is TGTGCCACCAGCGGGGGGGTCAGCGGGACCCACGAGCAGTACTTC. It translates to CATSGGVSGTHEQYF.